These T cell receptor beta chains were read from a single sample in a study of T-cell reconstitution after alpha-beta-depleted transplantation in children. TCRdb re-called the PCR reads through MiXCR, storing one row per CDR3 protein. This table holds under 450,000 distinct CDR3 sequences, 16% found once. The source material was PBMCs, mostly from graft donor cells, sampled 360 days after TCRalphabeta/CD19-depleted stem cell transplant. Receptors were obtained from a boy under two years old who had a stem cell transplant for Wiskott-Aldrich syndrome, so the T cells may come from the graft donor. Each CDR3 is given with its conserved first and last residue. Each record gives: D gene, clone size, CDR3 length, V gene, J gene, CDR3 protein, CDR3 DNA. D genes are given only for firm matches. Clone size, where shown, is once, few, many, or a class for clones that have expanded.

TRBD2	.	19	TRBV5-1	TRBJ2-3	CASSFPRTSGGATTDTQYF	TGCGCCAGCAGCTTCCCCCGGACTAGCGGGGGGGCTACTACAGATACGCAGTATTTT
.	many	13	TRBV15	TRBJ1-3	CATSGSTGNTIYF	TGTGCCACCAGCGGTTCGACGGGAAACACCATATATTTT
.	few	14	TRBV6-5	TRBJ2-3	CASSYRAPTDTQYF	TGTGCCAGCAGTTACCGGGCGCCTACAGATACGCAGTATTTT
TRBD2	.	16	TRBV9	TRBJ2-5	CASSSFSSGSEETQYF	TGTGCCAGCAGCTCATTTTCTAGCGGGAGTGAAGAGACCCAGTACTTC
.	few	11	TRBV20-1	TRBJ2-7	CSAGRRYEQYF	TGCAGTGCTGGTCGTCGGTACGAGCAGTACTTC
TRBD2	.	15	TRBV20-1	TRBJ2-7	CSARAKREGPYEQYF	TGCAGTGCTCGGGCGAAGCGGGAGGGCCCCTACGAGCAGTACTTC
TRBD1	few	16	TRBV4-3	TRBJ2-1	CASSQARDRGWDEQFF	TGCGCCAGCAGCCAAGCCAGGGACAGGGGATGGGATGAGCAGTTCTTC
TRBD2	.	14	TRBV12-3/TRBV12-4	TRBJ2-1	CASKGRAAYNEQFF	TGTGCCAGCAAAGGGAGGGCCGCCTACAATGAGCAGTTCTTC
TRBD1	few	16	TRBV24-1	TRBJ2-1	CATSEPGTGKDGEQFF	TGTGCCACCAGTGAGCCCGGGACAGGGAAGGATGGTGAGCAGTTCTTC
.	few	17	TRBV5-1	TRBJ2-6	CASSLDVGFSGANVLTF	TGCGCCAGCAGCTTGGACGTCGGGTTCTCTGGGGCCAACGTCCTGACTTTC
TRBD1	.	15	TRBV7-8	TRBJ2-2	CASSHRQGSTGELFF	TGTGCCAGCAGCCACCGACAGGGGAGTACCGGGGAGCTGTTTTTT
.	.	12	TRBV10-3	TRBJ2-7	CAISKVAYEQYF	TGTGCCATCAGTAAGGTCGCCTACGAGCAGTACTTC
TRBD1	.	15	TRBV5-6	TRBJ2-7	CASRGTGGESYEQYF	TGTGCCAGCAGGGGGACAGGGGGCGAATCCTACGAGCAGTACTTC
.	.	15	TRBV6-5	TRBJ2-1	CASSYPRGGHNEQFF	TGTGCCAGCAGTTACCCCAGGGGGGGACACAATGAGCAGTTCTTC
.	many	12	TRBV5-1	TRBJ2-3	CASSLPTDTQYF	TGCGCCAGCAGCTTGCCCACAGATACGCAGTATTTT
.	many	12	TRBV6-6	TRBJ2-3	CASSPITDTQYF	TGTGCCAGCAGCCCGATCACAGATACGCAGTATTTT
.	few	13	TRBV7-7	TRBJ2-3	CASSLDFADTQYF	TGTGCCAGCAGCTTAGATTTCGCGGATACGCAGTATTTT
.	.	19	TRBV4-1	TRBJ2-7	CASSQRSKKWDVSSYEQYF	TGCGCCAGCAGCCAAAGATCGAAAAAGTGGGATGTAAGCTCCTACGAGCAGTACTTC
TRBD2	.	15	TRBV11-2	TRBJ2-5	CASSLGASGPETQYF	TGTGCCAGCAGCTTAGGTGCTAGCGGACCAGAGACCCAGTACTTC
TRBD2	few	16	TRBV5-1	TRBJ2-7	CASSGTTSASSYEQYF	TGCGCCAGCAGCGGAACAACTAGCGCTAGCTCCTACGAGCAGTACTTC
TRBD1	.	13	TRBV7-9	TRBJ1-4	CASSGTGREKLFF	TGTGCCAGCAGCGGGACAGGGCGGGAAAAACTGTTTTTT
.	few	16	TRBV10-3	TRBJ1-2	CAISARNPGQGIGYTF	TGTGCCATCAGTGCTCGAAACCCCGGGCAGGGAATCGGCTACACCTTC
TRBD2	few	22	TRBV15	TRBJ2-3	CATSKSRSRLAGGNFHTDTQYF	TGTGCCACCAGCAAGAGTAGGTCCCGACTAGCGGGAGGGAACTTCCACACAGATACGCAGTATTTT
TRBD1	few	15	TRBV19	TRBJ2-1	CASSRGQGGYNEQFF	TGTGCCAGTAGTAGGGGACAGGGAGGCTACAATGAGCAGTTCTTC
.	few	18	TRBV9	TRBJ2-6	CASSPTGRSFSGANVLTF	TGTGCCAGCAGCCCTACAGGTAGAAGCTTTTCTGGGGCCAACGTCCTGACTTTC
.	.	17	TRBV10-3	TRBJ2-5	CAISKPGPGQGQETQYF	TGTGCCATCAGCAAGCCGGGACCAGGCCAGGGCCAAGAGACCCAGTACTTC
.	.	12	TRBV9	TRBJ2-5	CASSVPKETQYF	TGTGCCAGCAGCGTACCCAAAGAGACCCAGTACTTC
.	.	13	TRBV11-2	TRBJ2-1	CASSPTIVDEQFF	TGTGCCAGCAGCCCGACCATTGTAGATGAGCAGTTCTTC
.	.	18	TRBV6-5	TRBJ2-4	CASSYPKTVDSAKNIQYF	TGTGCCAGCAGTTACCCCAAGACAGTTGACTCAGCCAAAAACATTCAGTACTTC
TRBD1	.	15	TRBV11-2	TRBJ2-7	CASSRGGQLSYEQYF	TGTGCCAGCAGCCGTGGGGGACAGCTCTCCTACGAGCAGTACTTC
.	.	15	TRBV4-1	TRBJ2-7	CASSQGRDPMYEQYF	TGCGCCAGCAGCCAAGGACGGGATCCCATGTACGAGCAGTACTTC
.	few	13	TRBV6-5	TRBJ2-5	CASSYISGETQYF	TGTGCCAGCAGTTACATCTCAGGCGAGACCCAGTACTTC
TRBD1	.	14	TRBV2	TRBJ1-2	CATRPFFRGEGYTF	TGTGCCACAAGGCCCTTTTTCAGGGGGGAAGGCTACACCTTC
.	.	17	TRBV12-3/TRBV12-4	TRBJ2-4	CASSIGIPVGKKNIQYF	TGTGCCAGCAGCATCGGCATTCCAGTTGGAAAAAAAAACATTCAGTACTTC
TRBD2	few	14	TRBV2	TRBJ2-5	CASSEEGSGGTQYF	TGTGCCAGCAGTGAAGAGGGTAGCGGGGGAACCCAGTACTTC
.	.	15	TRBV7-2	TRBJ2-6	CASSLIGKGANVLTF	TGTGCCAGCAGCTTAATAGGGAAGGGGGCCAACGTCCTGACTTTC
TRBD2	.	18	TRBV7-8	TRBJ2-7	CASSLAPTLSGGMFGQYF	TGTGCCAGCAGCTTAGCGCCTACCCTATCGGGGGGGATGTTTGGGCAGTACTTC
.	few	17	TRBV10-3	TRBJ1-5	CAISESRLGKGNQPQHF	TGTGCCATCAGTGAGTCTAGGCTCGGGAAGGGCAATCAGCCCCAGCATTTT
TRBD2	.	14	TRBV5-1	TRBJ2-2	CASSLGLAPGELFF	TGCGCCAGCAGCTTGGGACTAGCCCCCGGGGAGCTGTTTTTT
.	once	15	TRBV7-8	TRBJ2-5	CASSPPGGTLQTQYF	TGTGCCAGCAGCCCTCCTGGGGGTACCCTGCAGACCCAGTACTTC
.	.	12	TRBV2	TRBJ2-1	CASSGSRDSQFF	TGTGCCAGCAGTGGTTCTAGGGACTCGCAGTTCTTC
.	few	13	TRBV4-1	TRBJ2-3	CASSQDLEGTQYF	TGCGCCAGCAGCCAAGATCTGGAGGGTACGCAGTATTTT
TRBD1	.	15	TRBV6-5	TRBJ1-2	CASSYPGTDLNGYTF	TGTGCCAGCAGTTATCCCGGGACAGACTTGAATGGCTACACCTTC
.	.	17	TRBV29-1	TRBJ2-3	CSVGGVEGRPSTDTQYF	TGCAGCGTTGGGGGGGTTGAGGGTAGGCCTAGCACAGATACGCAGTATTTT
.	.	15	TRBV6-5	TRBJ1-5	CASRLGPPGNQPQHF	TGTGCCAGCAGGTTAGGCCCCCCGGGCAATCAGCCCCAGCATTTT
TRBD1	few	14	TRBV5-1	TRBJ2-7	CASSQWTGGYEQYF	TGCGCCAGCAGCCAATGGACAGGGGGCTACGAGCAGTACTTC
.	few	14	TRBV10-3	TRBJ1-5	CAISESKSNQPQHF	TGTGCCATCAGTGAGTCGAAAAGCAATCAGCCCCAGCATTTT
.	many	13	TRBV29-1	TRBJ2-3	CSVAPSGTDTQYF	TGCAGCGTTGCCCCTAGCGGCACAGATACGCAGTATTTT
TRBD2	.	15	TRBV2	TRBJ2-3	CANLRGSGGTDTQYF	TGTGCCAACCTACGCGGGAGCGGGGGCACAGATACGCAGTATTTT
TRBD2	.	16	TRBV6-5	TRBJ2-3	CASSYVGGGPPDTQYF	TGTGCCAGCAGTTACGTCGGGGGGGGACCACCAGATACGCAGTATTTT
.	few	10	TRBV29-1	TRBJ2-5	CSGGEETQYF	TGCAGCGGGGGGGAGGAGACCCAGTACTTC
.	.	15	TRBV29-1	TRBJ2-4	CSVEDRRGAKNIQYF	TGCAGCGTTGAAGATCGAAGGGGGGCCAAAAACATTCAGTACTTC
.	.	15	TRBV11-2	TRBJ1-1	CASSFLRGGNTEAFF	TGTGCCAGCAGCTTTCTCAGGGGTGGTAACACTGAAGCTTTCTTT
.	few	15	TRBV5-1	TRBJ2-6	CASSLVTSGANVLTF	TGCGCCAGCAGCTTGGTCACCTCTGGGGCCAACGTCCTGACTTTC
TRBD2	few	15	TRBV12-3/TRBV12-4	TRBJ2-7	CASTVSGSPSYEQYF	TGTGCCAGCACCGTTAGCGGGAGCCCCTCCTACGAGCAGTACTTC
.	few	12	TRBV20-1	TRBJ2-2	CSARDLAGELFF	TGCAGTGCTAGAGATCTGGCCGGGGAGCTGTTTTTT
.	few	13	TRBV6-2/TRBV6-3	TRBJ2-1	CASRPGSKVEQFF	TGTGCCAGCAGACCCGGGAGTAAGGTTGAGCAGTTCTTC
.	.	15	TRBV20-1	TRBJ2-7	CSARHPRQASYEQYF	TGCAGTGCTAGACATCCAAGACAGGCCTCCTACGAGCAGTACTTC
TRBD2	.	16	TRBV9	TRBJ2-1	CASSVALAGAYNEQFF	TGTGCCAGCAGCGTAGCGTTGGCGGGAGCCTACAATGAGCAGTTCTTC
.	few	15	TRBV6-5	TRBJ2-2	CASSYPPPGTGELFF	TGTGCCAGCAGTTACCCCCCACCGGGAACCGGGGAGCTGTTTTTT